The 18 T cell receptor beta chains below all came from one sample that was sequenced in a study of PD-1 blockade in classical Hodgkin lymphoma. As for time point: cycle 4 day 1 (C4D1), after less than 7 weeks of nivolumab. Every single patient, without exception, relapsed after autologous stem cell transplantation, and brentuximab vedotin exposure varied. It was by magnetic negative selection that CD4+ T cells were purified from thawed PBMCs. Assay used: immunoSEQ multiplex PCR; TCRdb lists only in-frame clones, some missing. The data hold around 30,000 clones, with more than 80% observed a single time. The input for sequencing was CD4+ T cells from blood, taken before the fourth cycle of nivolumab. These receptor sequences come from a human donor with classical Hodgkin lymphoma.

The CDR3 loop reads CASSLVDRPNYGYTF. Written as DNA, the CDR3 is TGTGCCAGCAGCTTAGTCGACAGACCTAACTATGGCTACACCTTC. V usage is TRBV7-8 and J usage is TRBJ1-2; tentatively, D is TRBD1 (5 bases). The germline V gene encodes CDR1 SGHVS and CDR2 FQNEAQ. The V gene lost 1 base and the J gene lost 0 bases, with 9 bases spanning the gap. The CDR3 sequence is 15 residues long.

V and J are TRBV6-5 and TRBJ1-2; no definite D call. The germline CDR1 and CDR2 sequences are MNHEY and SVGAGI. This CDR3 has 11 amino acids. V gave up 10 bases and J gave up 8 bases, with 14 bases separating them. DNA of the CDR3: TGTGCCACAGACACCGGCTGGGGCTACACCTTC. This encodes CATDTGWGYTF.

The chain combines TRBV28 with TRBJ2-3; no clear D gene. V was clipped by 6 bases and J by 3 bases, with 16 bases between them. CDR3 size: 15 residues. CDR1 is MDHEN, CDR2 SYDVKM, per germline. The CDR3 nucleotides are TGTGCCAGCAGACCTCCCGGGCTGGGGACAGATACGCAGTATTTT. Its translation: CASRPPGLGTDTQYF.

This chain links TRBV23-1 with TRBJ1-5; TRBD1 is a possible D gene (5 bases). TRBV23-1 is an ORF, with its function uncertain. The V gene lost 6 bases and the J gene lost 2 bases, with 14 bases spanning the gap. The CDR3 consists of 15 residues. The CDR3 DNA reads as TGCGCCAGCAGCCGCCCAAGGGGTTGCAATCAGCCCCAGCATTTT. Protein sequence: CASSRPRGCNQPQHF.

The chain uses TRBV5-1 and TRBJ2-1; D may match TRBD1 or TRBD2 (6 bases each). CDR1 is SGHRS and CDR2 is YFSETQ in the germline V gene. The CDR3 has 17 residues. Trimming shortened V by 6 bases and J by 2 bases, and 21 bases separated the two germline ends. CDR3 DNA sequence: TGCGCCAGCACTCTGACAGGCTCTGCGGGGCCCTACAATGAGCAGTTCTTC. Translated, it gives CASTLTGSAGPYNEQFF.

V is TRBV12-5 and J is TRBJ2-2; 7 bases are shared with TRBD1. The CDR3 extends over 15 amino acids. Germline trimming cut 1 base from V and 5 bases from J; bases unmatched to any gene: 4. Per the germline V gene, CDR1 is LGHNT and CDR2 is FRNRAP. The CDR3 here is CASGLDRGWTGELFF. CDR3 nucleotide sequence: TGTGCTAGTGGTTTGGACAGGGGATGGACCGGGGAGCTGTTTTTT.

This clone is a singleton in its sample. CDR3 in DNA: TGCGCCAGCAGCTTGGGGCCAGGGTTACCCAATGAGCAGTTCTTC. Translated: CASSLGPGLPNEQFF. The rearrangement uses TRBV5-1 and TRBJ2-1; possible D gene TRBD1, 5 bases. The germline V gene has CDR1 SGHRS and CDR2 YFSETQ. Trimming stripped 0 bases from V and 6 bases from J, with 13 bases between. The CDR3 runs to 15 residues.

V gene TRBV28 combines with J gene TRBJ2-3, with D possibly matching TRBD1 (5 bases). Germline CDR1 reads MDHEN; CDR2 reads SYDVKM. The length of the CDR3 is 12 residues. The CDR3 protein is CASGAGTDTQYF. As DNA, the CDR3 is TGTGCGAGTGGGGCTGGGACAGATACGCAGTATTTT. The full variable domain, in which reference TRBV28 and TRBJ2-3 provide the parts outside the CDR3, is DVKVTQSSRYLVKRTGEKVFLECVQDMDHENMFWYRQDPGLGLRLIYFSYDVKMKEKGDIPEGYSVSREKKERFSLILESASTNQTSMYLCASGAGTDTQYFGPGTRLTVL.

This clone was counted a few times. The chain is built from TRBV27 and TRBJ2-7; D perhaps matches TRBD1 (5 bases). CDR3 size: 13 residues. The V and J ends lost 4 bases and 4 bases respectively, with 11 bases between them. Germline V gives CDR1 MNHEY, CDR2 SMNVEV (reference sequence). The CDR3 DNA follows: TGTGCCAGCAGTTCAAGGGGCTCGTACGAGCAGTACTTC. Translation: CASSSRGSYEQYF.

This chain links TRBV5-6 with TRBJ1-6; no reliable D call. Trimming took off 0 bases at V and 7 bases at J, with 8 bases between the two ends. This CDR3 region has 14 residues. Germline loops: CDR1 SGHDT, CDR2 YYEEEE. The CDR3 region has the DNA TGTGCCAGCAGCTTGGCAGGTTCCAATTCACCCCTCCACTTT. It codes for CASSLAGSNSPLHF. The full variable domain, in which reference TRBV5-6 and TRBJ1-6 provide the parts outside the CDR3, is DAGVTQSPTHLIKTRGQQVTLRCSPKSGHDTVSWYQQALGQGPQFIFQYYEEEERQRGNFPDRFSGHQFPNYSSELNVNALLLGDSALYLCASSLAGSNSPLHFGNGTRLTVT.

The rearrangement links TRBV5-1 to TRBJ2-7, with D tentatively TRBD1 or TRBD2 (5 bases each). This CDR3 has 13 amino acids. Germline CDR1 and CDR2: SGHRS and YFSETQ. Trimming took off 4 bases at V and 3 bases at J, with 11 bases between the two ends. This chain's CDR3 is CASSPGPSYEQYF. Written as DNA, the CDR3 is TGCGCCAGCAGCCCGGGACCGAGCTACGAGCAGTACTTC.

This sequence joins TRBV5-1 and TRBJ1-1; 11 bases map to TRBD1. This CDR3 region has 15 residues. The germline V gene encodes CDR1 SGHRS and CDR2 YFSETQ. V lost 1 base to trimming and J lost 3 bases; unmatched junction nucleotides: 2. The CDR3 nucleotides are TGCGCCAGCAGCTTGAGGACAGGGGGCTACACTGAAGCTTTCTTT. Its protein is CASSLRTGGYTEAFF.

This clone was recorded a few times. The chain carries TRBV19 and TRBJ1-2; 9 nucleotides agree with TRBD1. The CDR3 sequence is 13 residues long. CDR1 is LNHDA and CDR2 is SQIVND in the germline V gene (reference sequence). After removal of 3 bases from V and 7 bases from J, the junction contained 3 bases not matched to a gene. CDR3 sequence (DNA): TGTGCCAGTAGTATCGGGGACAGGGCTGGCTACACCTTC. This translates into CASSIGDRAGYTF.

The V and J genes are TRBV19 and TRBJ2-5; 12 bases match TRBD2. The CDR3 has 16 amino acids. Germline V lookup: CDR1 LNHDA, CDR2 SQIVND (reference sequence). V lost 4 bases, J lost 1 base, and 4 bases stayed unmatched. CDR3 region: CASSKGLAGPQETQYF. In DNA, the CDR3 is TGTGCCAGTAGTAAAGGACTAGCGGGGCCCCAAGAGACCCAGTACTTC.

The chain recombines TRBV11-2 with TRBJ2-7, with D uncertain. The CDR3 is 11 residues long. V shed 5 bases and J shed 4 bases, with 6 bases lying between them. Looked up from germline, CDR1 is SGHAT and CDR2 is FQNNGV. CDR3: CASSPGYEQYF. CDR3 nucleotide sequence: TGTGCCAGCAGCCCTGGATACGAGCAGTACTTC.

V and J are TRBV5-1 and TRBJ1-5, with 11 bases identical to TRBD1. CDR1 and CDR2 from the germline V gene are SGHRS and YFSETQ. The CDR3 has 16 residues. Trimming cost V 0 bases and J 7 bases; bases outside gene matches: 6. CDR3 region: CASSLEGTGGGQPQHF. Here the CDR3 DNA reads TGCGCCAGCAGCTTGGAAGGGACAGGGGGAGGGCAGCCCCAGCATTTT.

J is TRBJ2-7 and V is TRBV7-9; 7 nucleotides line up with TRBD2. The CDR3 totals 14 residues. Germline-derived CDR1 and CDR2 are SEHNR and FQNEAQ (reference sequence). Unmatched junction bases numbered 7, after V lost 6 bases and J lost 2 bases. CDR3 DNA: TGTGCCAGCAGAATGGCGGGGGAGACCTACGAGCAGTACTTC. It translates to CASRMAGETYEQYF.

The CDR3 is CASSTGQGSEEQYF. For the CDR3, the DNA is TGCGCCAGCAGCACCGGACAGGGGTCGGAGGAGCAGTACTTC. The gene calls are TRBV5-1 and TRBJ2-7; 9 bases align to TRBD1. This CDR3 spans 14 amino acids. CDR1 and CDR2 (germline): SGHRS, YFSETQ. V trimming: 4 bases; J trimming: 7 bases; junction bases outside the gene matches: 9.